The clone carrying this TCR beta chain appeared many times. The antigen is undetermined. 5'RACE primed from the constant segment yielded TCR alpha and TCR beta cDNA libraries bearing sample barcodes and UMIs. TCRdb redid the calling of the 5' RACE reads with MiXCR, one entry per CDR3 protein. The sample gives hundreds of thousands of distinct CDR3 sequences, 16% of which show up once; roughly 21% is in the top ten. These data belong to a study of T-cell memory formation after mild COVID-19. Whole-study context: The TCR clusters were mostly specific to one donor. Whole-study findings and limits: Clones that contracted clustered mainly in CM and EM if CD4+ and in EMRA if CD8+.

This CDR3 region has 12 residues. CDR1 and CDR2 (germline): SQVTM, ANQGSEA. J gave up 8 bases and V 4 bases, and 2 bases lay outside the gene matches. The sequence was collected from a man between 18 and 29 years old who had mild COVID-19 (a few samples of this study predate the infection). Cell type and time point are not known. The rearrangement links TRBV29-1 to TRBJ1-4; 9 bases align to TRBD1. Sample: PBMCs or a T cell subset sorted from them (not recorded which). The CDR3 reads CSVGQGGEKLFF. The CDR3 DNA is TGCAGCGTTGGACAGGGGGGAGAAAAACTGTTTTTT.